This T cell receptor beta chain was identified in a study of T cells in Graves' hyperthyroidism and ophthalmopathy. The CDR3 runs to 14 residues. Between the trimmed V and J ends, which lost 6 bases and 1 base, there was a span of 12 bases. From germline, CDR1 is SGHTA and CDR2 FQGNSA. RNA transcripts provided the source from which TCR beta CDR3 regions were amplified. First-round RT-PCR targeting the TCR CDR3 was performed with the HTBI primer set. MiXCR was run by TCRdb on the multiplex PCR reads, yielding one entry per CDR3 protein. The table shows approximately 560,000 distinct CDR3 sequences, with around 46% occurring only once.

This TCR derives from a young woman with Graves' hyperthyroidism. The V call is TRBV7-2, the J call TRBJ2-5; D is tentatively TRBD1 or TRBD2 (5 bases each). Sequencing was carried out using peripheral blood or thyroid tissue (not recorded which). CDR3 loop: CASSLLGVQETQYF. Here the CDR3 DNA reads TGTGCCAGCAGTCTGTTGGGGGTCCAAGAGACCCAGTACTTC.